What follows are 10 T cell receptor beta chains derived from one specimen sequenced in a study of cytomegalovirus exposure and HLA in healthy donors. PCR employed 60 Vbeta and 13 Jbeta primers. Method: immunoSEQ multiplex PCR; TCRdb's copy keeps in-frame clones and lacks some. The data show around 150,000 clones, approximately 70% seen once. The material sequenced was PBMCs. All receptors derive from a human donor in good health.

The rearrangement uses TRBV27 and TRBJ1-1; 9 positions match TRBD1. Germline CDR1 MNHEY, CDR2 SMNVEV (reference sequence). There are 14 residues in the CDR3. J gave up 4 bases and V 6 bases, and 6 bases lay outside the gene matches. The CDR3 DNA is TGTGCCAGCAGAAAAGGACAGGGGAGCACTGAAGCTTTCTTT. This gives the protein CASRKGQGSTEAFF.

This clone was detected once. The chain has TRBV7-6 and TRBJ2-1; 10 bases map to TRBD1. CDR1 is SGHVS, CDR2 FNYEAQ, per germline. The V and J ends lost 4 bases and 6 bases, in that order; junction bases with no gene match: 6. The CDR3 extends over 15 amino acids. The CDR3 bases are TGTGCCAGCAGCTACCGGGACAGGGGCGGCAATGAGCAGTTCTTC. Protein: CASSYRDRGGNEQFF.

The chain joins TRBV5-1 to TRBJ2-3; D ambiguous. With 0 bases removed from V and 0 bases from J, the gap between germline ends came to 5 bases. CDR3 length equals 14 residues. The germline CDR1 and CDR2 sequences are SGHRS and YFSETQ. The CDR3 DNA is TGCGCCAGCAGCTTGGCGTTTAGCACAGATACGCAGTATTTT. Translation: CASSLAFSTDTQYF.

This clone came up a few times. The gene calls are TRBV23-1 and TRBJ1-4, with D possibly being TRBD1 (5 bases). TRBV23-1 is an open reading frame whose function is uncertain. V lost 0 bases and J 8 bases, leaving 13 bases between the germline ends. The CDR3 is 15 amino acids. In DNA form, the CDR3 reads TGCGCCAGCAGTCAATCGGCCAGGGTGAGGGAAAAACTGTTTTTT. It is translated as CASSQSARVREKLFF.

This chain connects TRBV28 to TRBJ1-2; 7 nucleotides align to TRBD1. CDR1 is MDHEN, CDR2 SYDVKM, per germline. The CDR3 covers 14 residues. Trimming took 3 bases from V and 5 from J; bases not matched to a gene: 6. CDR3 in amino acids: CASSFVTGRYGYTF. The CDR3 nucleotides are TGTGCCAGCAGTTTTGTGACAGGGAGATATGGCTACACCTTC.

V is TRBV6-1 and J is TRBJ1-4, with 9 bases fitting TRBD1. Trimming took 4 bases from V and 8 from J; bases not matched to a gene: 8. This CDR3 region has 15 residues. Germline values: CDR1 MNHNS, CDR2 SASEGT. The CDR3 sequence: CASSGTGTGNEKLFF. The DNA of the CDR3 is TGTGCCAGCAGTGGTACCGGGACAGGGAACGAAAAACTGTTTTTT.

The chain carries TRBV21-1 and TRBJ2-5; TRBD2, the table's D call, was not compared with the DNA. TRBV21-1 is assigned pseudogene status. This CDR3 spans 16 amino acids. This chain's CDR3 is CASSKDAARVAETQYF. CDR3 DNA: TGTGCCAGCAGCAAAGATGCGGCGAGGGTGGCCGAGACCCAGTACTTC.

This chain uses TRBV5-1 with TRBJ1-4; TRBD1 matches at 10 bases. V lost 3 bases to trimming and J lost 7 bases; unmatched junction nucleotides: 3. Germline-derived CDR1 and CDR2 are SGHRS and YFSETQ. The CDR3 loop spans 14 amino acids. CDR3 in DNA: TGCGCCAGCAGCTCAGACAGGGGGCTTGAAAAACTGTTTTTT. Protein product: CASSSDRGLEKLFF.

This clone was recorded once. The chain links TRBV29-1 to TRBJ2-1, with 7 bases lining up with TRBD2. The V segment lost 5 bases and the J segment 1 base; nucleotides outside the gene matches: 2. Germline V gene lookup returns CDR1 SQVTM and CDR2 ANQGSEA. This CDR3 has 13 amino acids. In DNA, the CDR3 is TGCAGCGTTCGGCGGGAGTCCTACAATGAGCAGTTCTTC. Translated, it gives CSVRRESYNEQFF.

In its sample, this clone was seen a few times. The sample contains more than one DNA sequence encoding this CDR3. This chain links TRBV20-1 with TRBJ1-4, with D unclear. CDR1 is DFQATT, CDR2 SNEGSKA, per germline (reference sequence). V was trimmed by 3 bases and J by 8 bases, leaving 7 bases between them. The CDR3 consists of 11 residues. The CDR3 DNA is TGCAGTGCTAGGGAGGGCGAAAAACTGTTTTTT. It codes for CSAREGEKLFF.